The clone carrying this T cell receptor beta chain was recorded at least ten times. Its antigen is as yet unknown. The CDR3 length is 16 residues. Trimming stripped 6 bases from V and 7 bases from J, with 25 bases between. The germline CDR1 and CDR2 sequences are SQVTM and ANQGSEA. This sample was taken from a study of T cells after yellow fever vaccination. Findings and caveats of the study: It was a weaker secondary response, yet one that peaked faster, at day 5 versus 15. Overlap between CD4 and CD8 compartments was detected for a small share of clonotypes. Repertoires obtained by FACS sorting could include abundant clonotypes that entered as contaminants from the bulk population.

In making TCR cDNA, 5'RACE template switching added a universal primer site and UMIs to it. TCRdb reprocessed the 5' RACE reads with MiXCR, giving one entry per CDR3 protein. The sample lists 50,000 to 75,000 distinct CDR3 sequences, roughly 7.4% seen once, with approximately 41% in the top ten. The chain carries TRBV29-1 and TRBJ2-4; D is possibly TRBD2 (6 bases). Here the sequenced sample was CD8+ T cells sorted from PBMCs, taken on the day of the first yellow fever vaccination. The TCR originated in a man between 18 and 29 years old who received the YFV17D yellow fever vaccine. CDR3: CSVDGWGDGDWNIQYF. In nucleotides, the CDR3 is TGCAGCGTCGACGGTTGGGGGGATGGAGATTGGAACATTCAGTACTTC.